These T cell receptor beta chains were read from a single sample in a study of blood T cell repertoires in COVID-19. Here immunoSEQ multiplex PCR was the method, and the copy in TCRdb shows in-frame clones only, minus some. Of about 400,000 clones in the sample, about 86% are singletons; the top ten hold roughly 7.2%. Sequenced input: peripheral blood. The receptors stem from an older woman with COVID-19, enrolled during active disease. Both conserved end residues are part of each CDR3. The D gene is left open where the match is weak. Size tells how often a clone was seen (once, few, many) or the class of an expanded clone, and some rows leave it out.

abundance: .; d_gene: TRBD1; v_gene: TRBV4-1; j_gene: TRBJ2-4; CDR3aa: CASSHTGVAKNIQYF; CDR3nt: TGCGCCAGCAGTCATACAGGGGTAGCCAAAAACATTCAGTACTTC
abundance: .; d_gene: TRBD1; v_gene: TRBV2; j_gene: TRBJ1-4; CDR3aa: CASRQGATEKLFF; CDR3nt: TGTGCCAGCAGACAGGGGGCGACGGAAAAACTGTTTTTT
abundance: few; d_gene: .; v_gene: TRBV19; j_gene: TRBJ2-1; CDR3aa: CASSIVGQPRFF; CDR3nt: TGTGCCAGTAGTATAGTGGGCCAACCCCGGTTCTTC
abundance: .; d_gene: TRBD1; v_gene: TRBV14; j_gene: TRBJ2-3; CDR3aa: CASSQDRQGADTQYF; CDR3nt: TGTGCCAGCAGCCAAGACCGACAGGGGGCAGATACGCAGTATTTT
abundance: few; d_gene: .; v_gene: TRBV11-1; j_gene: TRBJ1-1; CDR3aa: CASSVTGNGAFF; CDR3nt: TGTGCCAGCAGCGTCACAGGGAATGGAGCTTTCTTT
abundance: .; d_gene: .; v_gene: TRBV15; j_gene: TRBJ2-6; CDR3aa: CATSRDSVFSGANVLTF; CDR3nt: TGTGCCACCAGCAGAGATTCGGTCTTCTCTGGGGCCAACGTCCTGACTTTC
abundance: .; d_gene: .; v_gene: TRBV13; j_gene: TRBJ1-4; CDR3aa: CASSLSGLVNEKLFF; CDR3nt: TGTGCCAGCAGCTTATCCGGACTGGTTAATGAAAAACTGTTTTTT
abundance: .; d_gene: TRBD1; v_gene: TRBV10-1; j_gene: TRBJ2-1; CDR3aa: CASSSTGYYNEQFF; CDR3nt: TGCGCCAGCAGTTCGACAGGGTACTACAATGAGCAGTTCTTC
abundance: .; d_gene: TRBD1; v_gene: TRBV30; j_gene: TRBJ1-1; CDR3aa: CAWRWRDRYTEAFF; CDR3nt: TGTGCCTGGAGATGGAGGGACAGGTACACTGAAGCTTTCTTT
abundance: few; d_gene: TRBD1; v_gene: TRBV7-9; j_gene: TRBJ2-2; CDR3aa: CASSLATGTENTGELFF; CDR3nt: TGTGCCAGCAGCTTAGCTACCGGGACAGAGAACACCGGGGAGCTGTTTTTT
abundance: .; d_gene: TRBD1; v_gene: TRBV2; j_gene: TRBJ2-1; CDR3aa: CAIQRGQGFLDEQFF; CDR3nt: TGTGCCATACAGCGGGGACAGGGCTTCTTGGATGAGCAGTTCTTC
abundance: .; d_gene: .; v_gene: TRBV11-2; j_gene: TRBJ1-2; CDR3aa: CASSSRGASLYGYTF; CDR3nt: TGTGCCAGCAGCTCTAGGGGCGCGTCCCTCTATGGCTACACCTTC
abundance: .; d_gene: .; v_gene: TRBV19; j_gene: TRBJ1-5; CDR3aa: CALTVTCQPQHF; CDR3nt: TGTGCCCTGACAGTAACGTGTCAGCCCCAGCATTTT
abundance: .; d_gene: TRBD1; v_gene: TRBV5-1; j_gene: TRBJ2-3; CDR3aa: CASYETDRHSTDTQYF; CDR3nt: TGCGCCAGCTATGAAACGGACAGGCATAGCACAGATACGCAGTATTTT
abundance: .; d_gene: TRBD2; v_gene: TRBV28; j_gene: TRBJ2-3; CDR3aa: CASRAGGNPDTQYF; CDR3nt: TGTGCCAGCAGGGCGGGGGGTAATCCAGATACGCAGTATTTT
abundance: .; d_gene: .; v_gene: TRBV30; j_gene: TRBJ2-5; CDR3aa: CAWRSAGVLGTQYF; CDR3nt: TGTGCCTGGAGATCGGCCGGGGTTTTGGGTACCCAGTACTTC
abundance: .; d_gene: .; v_gene: TRBV9; j_gene: TRBJ2-1; CDR3aa: CASSERAGGLRFDEQFF; CDR3nt: TGTGCCAGCAGCGAGAGGGCCGGGGGGCTTAGGTTCGATGAGCAGTTCTTC
abundance: .; d_gene: .; v_gene: TRBV13; j_gene: TRBJ2-7; CDR3aa: CASSFRSTTYEQYF; CDR3nt: TGTGCCAGCAGCTTTCGATCCACAACCTACGAGCAGTACTTC
abundance: .; d_gene: TRBD1; v_gene: TRBV29-1; j_gene: TRBJ1-4; CDR3aa: CSVVAGTANEKLFF; CDR3nt: TGCAGCGTTGTAGCTGGGACAGCTAATGAAAAACTGTTTTTT
abundance: .; d_gene: TRBD2; v_gene: TRBV24-1; j_gene: TRBJ2-3; CDR3aa: CATGGESTDTQYF; CDR3nt: TGTGCCACCGGGGGGGAGAGCACAGATACGCAGTATTTT
abundance: .; d_gene: TRBD1; v_gene: TRBV10-3; j_gene: TRBJ1-1; CDR3aa: CATRTGSNTEAFF; CDR3nt: TGTGCCACCCGGACAGGGTCGAACACTGAAGCTTTCTTT
abundance: .; d_gene: TRBD2; v_gene: TRBV7-9; j_gene: TRBJ2-3; CDR3aa: CASSLSNLSGLTSTDTQYF; CDR3nt: TGTGCCAGCAGCTTATCGAATCTTAGCGGGCTAACGAGCACAGATACGCAGTATTTT
abundance: .; d_gene: .; v_gene: TRBV30; j_gene: TRBJ1-1; CDR3aa: CAWAGFTEAFF; CDR3nt: TGTGCCTGGGCAGGATTTACTGAAGCTTTCTTT
abundance: .; d_gene: TRBD1; v_gene: TRBV2; j_gene: TRBJ2-1; CDR3aa: CATETGASYNEQFF; CDR3nt: TGTGCCACCGAGACAGGGGCCTCCTACAATGAGCAGTTCTTC
abundance: .; d_gene: TRBD1; v_gene: TRBV2; j_gene: TRBJ1-4; CDR3aa: CASIQRIGQGAGEKLFF; CDR3nt: TGTGCCAGCATTCAAAGGATCGGACAGGGGGCTGGTGAAAAACTGTTTTTT
abundance: .; d_gene: TRBD1; v_gene: TRBV11-2; j_gene: TRBJ1-5; CDR3aa: CASSLVGDRGQPQHF; CDR3nt: TGTGCCAGCAGCTTAGTAGGGGACAGGGGGCAGCCCCAGCATTTT
abundance: once; d_gene: TRBD1; v_gene: TRBV5-1; j_gene: TRBJ2-5; CDR3aa: CASRGAGTGGETQYF; CDR3nt: TGCGCCAGCAGGGGGGCCGGGACAGGGGGAGAGACCCAGTACTTC
abundance: .; d_gene: TRBD1; v_gene: TRBV9; j_gene: TRBJ1-2; CDR3aa: CASSKTGTGFGYTF; CDR3nt: TGTGCCAGCAGCAAGACCGGGACAGGGTTTGGCTACACCTTC
abundance: .; d_gene: TRBD1; v_gene: TRBV9; j_gene: TRBJ1-3; CDR3aa: CASSFPGQPARAGNTIYF; CDR3nt: TGTGCCAGCAGCTTCCCGGGACAGCCGGCTAGGGCTGGAAACACCATATATTTT
abundance: .; d_gene: .; v_gene: TRBV21-1; j_gene: TRBJ2-1; CDR3aa: CASSMGTSGGQLSYNEQFF; CDR3nt: TGTGCCAGCAGCATGGGGACTAGCGGGGGACAACTCTCCTACAATGAGCAGTTCTTC
abundance: .; d_gene: TRBD2; v_gene: TRBV18; j_gene: TRBJ2-7; CDR3aa: CASSPPGLAGMWQYF; CDR3nt: TGTGCCAGCTCACCCCCCGGACTAGCGGGAATGTGGCAGTACTTC
abundance: .; d_gene: .; v_gene: TRBV18; j_gene: TRBJ1-2; CDR3aa: CASSPSDNYGYTF; CDR3nt: TGTGCCAGCTCACCGTCAGATAACTATGGCTACACCTTC
abundance: .; d_gene: .; v_gene: TRBV7-9; j_gene: TRBJ2-5; CDR3aa: CASSLKRFQETQYF; CDR3nt: TGTGCCAGCAGCTTGAAGCGGTTCCAAGAGACCCAGTACTTC
abundance: .; d_gene: .; v_gene: TRBV7-2; j_gene: TRBJ2-7; CDR3aa: CASSSQGTEQYF; CDR3nt: TGTGCCAGCAGCTCCCAGGGTACCGAGCAGTACTTC
abundance: .; d_gene: TRBD2; v_gene: TRBV4-3; j_gene: TRBJ2-1; CDR3aa: CASSQGGTSGLNEQFF; CDR3nt: TGCGCCAGCAGCCAAGGCGGGACTAGCGGGCTCAATGAGCAGTTCTTC
abundance: .; d_gene: TRBD2; v_gene: TRBV7-9; j_gene: TRBJ2-1; CDR3aa: CASSLGLVGEQFF; CDR3nt: TGTGCCAGCAGCTTGGGACTAGTAGGTGAGCAGTTCTTC
abundance: .; d_gene: TRBD2; v_gene: TRBV3-1/TRBV3-2; j_gene: TRBJ2-7; CDR3aa: CASSQVSGGAYEQYF; CDR3nt: TGTGCCAGCAGCCAAGTCAGCGGGGGGGCCTACGAGCAGTACTTC
abundance: few; d_gene: TRBD1; v_gene: TRBV6-5; j_gene: TRBJ1-6; CDR3aa: CASSYGAGGDSPLHF; CDR3nt: TGTGCCAGCAGTTATGGGGCAGGGGGAGATTCACCCCTCCACTTT
abundance: .; d_gene: .; v_gene: TRBV3-1/TRBV3-2; j_gene: TRBJ1-3; CDR3aa: CASSGRQQSSGNTIYF; CDR3nt: TGTGCCAGCAGCGGACGACAGCAAAGCTCTGGAAACACCATATATTTT
abundance: once; d_gene: TRBD1; v_gene: TRBV18; j_gene: TRBJ1-2; CDR3aa: CASSPQEGQGADYGYTF; CDR3nt: TGTGCCAGCTCACCACAGGAGGGACAGGGGGCGGATTATGGCTACACCTTC
abundance: once; d_gene: .; v_gene: TRBV18; j_gene: TRBJ2-3; CDR3aa: CASSPIHAILSDTQYF; CDR3nt: TGTGCCAGCTCCCCCATTCATGCGATCCTATCAGATACGCAGTATTTT
abundance: .; d_gene: .; v_gene: TRBV19; j_gene: TRBJ1-5; CDR3aa: CASSMGWGRFSNQPQHF; CDR3nt: TGTGCCAGTAGTATGGGGTGGGGGCGGTTTAGCAATCAGCCCCAGCATTTT
abundance: few; d_gene: .; v_gene: TRBV7-8; j_gene: TRBJ2-1; CDR3aa: CASSLSDEQFF; CDR3nt: TGTGCCAGCAGCCTCAGCGATGAGCAGTTCTTC
abundance: .; d_gene: .; v_gene: TRBV7-9; j_gene: TRBJ1-2; CDR3aa: CASSLGGYGYTF; CDR3nt: TGTGCCAGCAGCTTAGGCGGCTATGGCTACACCTTC
abundance: .; d_gene: .; v_gene: TRBV10-1; j_gene: TRBJ2-7; CDR3aa: CASSQGTSYEQYF; CDR3nt: TGCGCCAGCAGTCAGGGGACCTCCTACGAGCAGTACTTC
abundance: .; d_gene: TRBD1; v_gene: TRBV7-9; j_gene: TRBJ2-2; CDR3aa: CASSFWTGGSTGELFF; CDR3nt: TGTGCCAGCAGCTTTTGGACAGGGGGCAGCACCGGGGAGCTGTTTTTT
abundance: .; d_gene: TRBD2; v_gene: TRBV27; j_gene: TRBJ2-1; CDR3aa: CASSLWASGGALVPFF; CDR3nt: TGTGCCAGCAGTTTATGGGCTAGCGGGGGGGCATTGGTCCCGTTCTTC
abundance: few; d_gene: TRBD2; v_gene: TRBV27; j_gene: TRBJ2-2; CDR3aa: CASSLWGGDQGGELFF; CDR3nt: TGTGCCAGCAGCTTGTGGGGGGGAGACCAGGGCGGGGAGCTGTTTTTT
abundance: .; d_gene: TRBD1; v_gene: TRBV19; j_gene: TRBJ2-7; CDR3aa: CASSWTGSTYEQYF; CDR3nt: TGTGCCAGTAGTTGGACAGGAAGTACCTACGAGCAGTACTTC
abundance: .; d_gene: .; v_gene: TRBV2; j_gene: TRBJ1-5; CDR3aa: CASSTLNDQPQHF; CDR3nt: TGTGCCAGCAGCACCCTAAACGATCAGCCCCAGCATTTT